This T cell receptor beta chain was obtained from a study of early T cells in non-severe SARS-CoV-2 infection. Background on the study: Sequencing of bulk RNA from unsorted whole blood was done, without chain pairing. General study results and limits: In VDJdb matching, anti-spike CD8 responses were favored while private and CD4 specificities went missing.

The CDR3 covers 12 residues. Per germline, CDR1 SQVTM and CDR2 ANQGSEA. Trimming took 3 bases from V and 0 from J, leaving 5 bases between them. Notes on this clonotype: What it binds is unknown.

Individual cDNA molecules were tagged with unique molecular identifiers, the study reported. In TCRdb, the 5' RACE reads were re-called with MiXCR into one record per CDR3 protein. The data show 60,000 to 75,000 distinct CDR3 sequences, approximately 12% seen once. The TCR sequence derives from an adult who was a healthcare worker with PCR-confirmed SARS-CoV-2 infection or an uninfected control (not recorded which). This chain uses TRBV29-1 with TRBJ1-1, with D maybe TRBD1 (5 bases). Sequencing was carried out using whole blood. CDR3 nucleotides: TGCAGCGTTGACAGGGTGAACACTGAAGCTTTCTTT. Protein: CSVDRVNTEAFF.